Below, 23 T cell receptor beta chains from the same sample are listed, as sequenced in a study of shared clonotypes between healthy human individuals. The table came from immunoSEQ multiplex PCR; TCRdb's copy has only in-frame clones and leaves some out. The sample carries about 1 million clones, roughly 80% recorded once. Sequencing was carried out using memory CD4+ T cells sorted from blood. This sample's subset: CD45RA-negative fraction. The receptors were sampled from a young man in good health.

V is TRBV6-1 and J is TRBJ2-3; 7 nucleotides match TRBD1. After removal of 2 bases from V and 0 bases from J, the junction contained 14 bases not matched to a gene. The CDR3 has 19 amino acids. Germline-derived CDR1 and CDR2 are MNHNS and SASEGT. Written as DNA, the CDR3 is TGTGCCAGCAGTGAAATAAAGGCCAGGGGGACCGCTAGCACAGATACGCAGTATTTT. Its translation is CASSEIKARGTASTDTQYF.

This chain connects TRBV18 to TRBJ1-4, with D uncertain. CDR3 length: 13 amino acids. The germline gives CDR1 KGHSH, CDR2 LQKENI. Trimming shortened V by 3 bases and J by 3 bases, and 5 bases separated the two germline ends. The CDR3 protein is CASSPGSNEKLFF. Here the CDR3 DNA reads TGTGCCAGCTCACCCGGGTCTAATGAAAAACTGTTTTTT.

CDR3 residues: CASSVFGGLETQYF. The CDR3, as DNA: TGTGCCAGCAGCGTATTCGGGGGCTTGGAGACCCAGTACTTC. The J gene is TRBJ2-5, the V gene TRBV9; D possibly matches TRBD1 or TRBD2 (6 bases each). Trimming removed 1 base at V and 5 bases at J, with 12 bases between. Germline values: CDR1 SGDLS, CDR2 YYNGEE. This CDR3 region has 14 residues.

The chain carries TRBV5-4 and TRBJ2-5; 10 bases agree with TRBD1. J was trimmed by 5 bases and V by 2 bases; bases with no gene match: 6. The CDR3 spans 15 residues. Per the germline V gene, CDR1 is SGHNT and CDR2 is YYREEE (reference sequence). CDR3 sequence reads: CASSLRTGGAETQYF. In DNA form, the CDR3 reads TGTGCCAGCAGCTTACGGACAGGGGGGGCGGAGACCCAGTACTTC.

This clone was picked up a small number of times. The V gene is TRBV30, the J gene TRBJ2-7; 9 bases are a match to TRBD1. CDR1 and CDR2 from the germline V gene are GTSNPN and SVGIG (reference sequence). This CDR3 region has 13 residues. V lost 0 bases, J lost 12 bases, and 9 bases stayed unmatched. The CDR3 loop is CAWSVGTGKPSYF. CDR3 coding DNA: TGTGCCTGGAGTGTAGGGACAGGGAAACCCTCGTACTTC.

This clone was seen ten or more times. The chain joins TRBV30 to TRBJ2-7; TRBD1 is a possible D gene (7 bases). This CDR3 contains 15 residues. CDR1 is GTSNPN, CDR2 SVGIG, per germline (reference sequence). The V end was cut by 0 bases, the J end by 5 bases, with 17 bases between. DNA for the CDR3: TGTGCCTGGAGTGTACGGGCAGGGGGGCGTAACGAGCAGTACTTC. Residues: CAWSVRAGGRNEQYF.

The CDR3 is CAISRLASSYEQYF. CDR3 sequence (DNA): TGTGCCATATCCCGACTAGCGAGCTCCTACGAGCAGTACTTC. The chain links TRBV2 to TRBJ2-5; 8 nucleotides agree with TRBD2. The assigned J gene may be wrong: the sequence end matches TRBJ2-7 better. The germline V gene has CDR1 SNHLY and CDR2 FYNNEI. The CDR3 loop spans 14 amino acids.

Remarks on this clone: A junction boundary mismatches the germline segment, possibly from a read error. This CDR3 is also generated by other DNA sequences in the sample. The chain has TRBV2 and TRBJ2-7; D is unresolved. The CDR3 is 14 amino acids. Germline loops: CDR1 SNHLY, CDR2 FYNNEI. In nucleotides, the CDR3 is TGCGCCAGCAGTGAAAGTAGTGGGAAGTACGAGCAGTACTTC. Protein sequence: CASSESSGKYEQYF.

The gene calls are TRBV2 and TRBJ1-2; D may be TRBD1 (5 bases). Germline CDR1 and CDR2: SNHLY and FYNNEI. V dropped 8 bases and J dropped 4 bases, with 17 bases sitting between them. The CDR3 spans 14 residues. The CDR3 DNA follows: TGTGCCAGCGCGGAGCAAGGACACCTCTATGGCTACACCTTC. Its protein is CASAEQGHLYGYTF.

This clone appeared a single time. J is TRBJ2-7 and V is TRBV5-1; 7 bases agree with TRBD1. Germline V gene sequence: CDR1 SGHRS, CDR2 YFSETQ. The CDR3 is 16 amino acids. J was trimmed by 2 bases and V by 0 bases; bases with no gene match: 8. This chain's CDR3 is CASSLEGWGTAYEQYF. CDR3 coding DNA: TGCGCCAGCAGCTTGGAAGGTTGGGGGACAGCCTACGAGCAGTACTTC. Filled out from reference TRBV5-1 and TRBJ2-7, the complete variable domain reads KAGVTQTPRYLIKTRGQQVTLSCSPISGHRSVSWYQQTPGQGLQFLFEYFSETQRNKGNFPGRFSGRQFSNSRSEMNVSTLELGDSALYLCASSLEGWGTAYEQYFGPGTRLTVT.

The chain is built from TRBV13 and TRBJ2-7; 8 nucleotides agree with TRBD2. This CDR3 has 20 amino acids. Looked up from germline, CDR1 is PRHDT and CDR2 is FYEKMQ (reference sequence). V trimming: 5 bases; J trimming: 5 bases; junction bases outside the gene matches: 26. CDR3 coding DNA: TGTGCCAGCAGCCCCCTAGCAATCCGGGGCCGGGAGGGGCAGGTCAACGAGCAGTACTTC. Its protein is CASSPLAIRGREGQVNEQYF.

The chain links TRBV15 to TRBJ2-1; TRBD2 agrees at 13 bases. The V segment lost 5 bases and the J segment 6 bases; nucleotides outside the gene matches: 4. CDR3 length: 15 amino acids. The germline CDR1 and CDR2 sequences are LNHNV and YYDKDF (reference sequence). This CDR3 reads CATSSRTSGSNEQFF. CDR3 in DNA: TGTGCCACCAGCTCCCGGACTAGCGGGAGCAATGAGCAGTTCTTC.

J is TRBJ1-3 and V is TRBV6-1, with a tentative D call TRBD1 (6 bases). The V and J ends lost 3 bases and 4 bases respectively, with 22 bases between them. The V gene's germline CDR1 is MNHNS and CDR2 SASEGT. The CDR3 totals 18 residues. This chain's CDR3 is CASSDTQGSFFQGNTIYF. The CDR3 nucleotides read TGTGCCAGCAGTGACACGCAGGGGTCCTTTTTCCAAGGAAACACCATATATTTT.

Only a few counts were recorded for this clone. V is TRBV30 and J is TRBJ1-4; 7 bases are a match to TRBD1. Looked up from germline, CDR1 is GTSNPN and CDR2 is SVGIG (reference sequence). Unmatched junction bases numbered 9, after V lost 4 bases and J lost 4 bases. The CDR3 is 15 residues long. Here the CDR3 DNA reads TGTGCCTGGACCTCTAAGACAGGGTTTAATGAAAAACTGTTTTTT. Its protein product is CAWTSKTGFNEKLFF.

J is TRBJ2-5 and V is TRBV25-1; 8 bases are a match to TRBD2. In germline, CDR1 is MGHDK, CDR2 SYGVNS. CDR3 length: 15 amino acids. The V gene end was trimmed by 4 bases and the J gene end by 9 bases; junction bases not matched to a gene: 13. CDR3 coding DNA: TGTGCCAGCAGTGGCCCGGGACTAGGCCAAGGGGCCCAGTACTTC. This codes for CASSGPGLGQGAQYF.

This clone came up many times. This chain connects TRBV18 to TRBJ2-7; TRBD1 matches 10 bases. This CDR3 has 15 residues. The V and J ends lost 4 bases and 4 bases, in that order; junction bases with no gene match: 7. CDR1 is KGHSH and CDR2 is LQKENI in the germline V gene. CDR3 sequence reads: CASSLPGGQGYEQYF. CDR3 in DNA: TGTGCCAGCTCACTTCCGGGGGGACAGGGGTACGAGCAGTACTTC. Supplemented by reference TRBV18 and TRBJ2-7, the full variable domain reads NAGVMQNPRHLVRRRGQEARLRCSPMKGHSHVYWYRQLPEEGLKFMVYLQKENIIDESGMPKERFSAEFPKEGPSILRIQQVVRGDSAAYFCASSLPGGQGYEQYFGPGTRLTVT.

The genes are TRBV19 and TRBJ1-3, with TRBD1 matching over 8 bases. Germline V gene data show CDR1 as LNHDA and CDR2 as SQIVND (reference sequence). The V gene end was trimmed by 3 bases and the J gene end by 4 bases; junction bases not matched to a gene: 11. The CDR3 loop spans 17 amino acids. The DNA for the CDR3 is TGTGCCAGTAGTATCAAGGGGGACAGGCGGTCAGGAAACACCATATATTTT. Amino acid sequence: CASSIKGDRRSGNTIYF.

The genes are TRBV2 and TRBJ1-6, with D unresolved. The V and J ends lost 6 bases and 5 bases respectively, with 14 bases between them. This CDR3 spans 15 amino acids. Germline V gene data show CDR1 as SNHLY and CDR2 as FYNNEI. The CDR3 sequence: CASSRPMDNNSPLHF. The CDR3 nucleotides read TGTGCCAGCAGCCGCCCTATGGATAATAATTCACCCCTCCACTTT.

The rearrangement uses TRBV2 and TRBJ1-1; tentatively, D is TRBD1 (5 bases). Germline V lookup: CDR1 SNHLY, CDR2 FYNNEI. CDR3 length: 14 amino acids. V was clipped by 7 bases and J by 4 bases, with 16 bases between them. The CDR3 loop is CASNQQESVTEAFF. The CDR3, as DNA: TGTGCCAGCAATCAACAGGAGTCGGTCACTGAAGCTTTCTTT.

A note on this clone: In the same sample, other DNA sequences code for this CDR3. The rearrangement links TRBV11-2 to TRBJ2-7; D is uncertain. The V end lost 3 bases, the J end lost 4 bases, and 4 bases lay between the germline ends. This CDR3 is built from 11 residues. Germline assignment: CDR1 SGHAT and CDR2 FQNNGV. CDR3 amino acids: CASSFSYEQYF. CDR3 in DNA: TGTGCCAGCAGCTTCAGTTACGAGCAGTACTTC.

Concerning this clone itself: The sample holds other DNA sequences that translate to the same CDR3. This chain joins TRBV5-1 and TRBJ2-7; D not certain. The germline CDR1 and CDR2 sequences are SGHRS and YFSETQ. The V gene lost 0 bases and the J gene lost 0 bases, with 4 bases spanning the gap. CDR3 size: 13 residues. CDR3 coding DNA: TGCGCCAGCAGCTTGGTAAACTCCTACGAGCAGTACTTC. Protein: CASSLVNSYEQYF.

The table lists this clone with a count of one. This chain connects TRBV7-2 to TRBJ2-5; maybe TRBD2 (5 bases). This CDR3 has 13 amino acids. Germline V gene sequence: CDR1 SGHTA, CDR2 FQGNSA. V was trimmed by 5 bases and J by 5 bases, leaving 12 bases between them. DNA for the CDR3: TGTGCCAGCAGCCCTGGACTGAGGGAGACCCAGTACTTC. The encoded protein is CASSPGLRETQYF.

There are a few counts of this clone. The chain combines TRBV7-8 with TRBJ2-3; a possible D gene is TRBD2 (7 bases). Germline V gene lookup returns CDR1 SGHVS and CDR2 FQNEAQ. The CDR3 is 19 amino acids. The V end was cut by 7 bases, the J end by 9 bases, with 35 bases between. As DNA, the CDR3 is TGTGCCAGCACCGTAACATCTCCTTCCCTGCGGGGGCCGGGTGGGACGCAGTATTTT. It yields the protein CASTVTSPSLRGPGGTQYF.